Listed below are T cell receptor beta chains from one sample, sequenced in a study of ipilimumab plus nivolumab after autologous stem cell transplantation. Sequenced by immunoSEQ multiplex PCR; TCRdb stores in-frame clones only, minus some. The data show roughly 15,000 clones, roughly 85% seen once. The source material was PBMCs, sampled in a trial of ipilimumab plus nivolumab as post-transplant consolidation. All receptors derive from a male donor with diffuse large B-cell lymphoma. Both conserved end residues are trimmed from each CDR3. The order of the fields is V gene, J gene, CDR3 protein.

TRBV5-4	TRBJ1-2	ASSYSGQVGYGYT
TRBV18	TRBJ2-5	ASSSSSLGETQY
TRBV6-5	TRBJ1-2	ASSLLGGDGYT
TRBV6-5	TRBJ2-2	ASRSTGELF
TRBV19	TRBJ2-6	ASSIGQGSSGANVLT
TRBV7-2	TRBJ2-1	ASSFGLATDEQF
TRBV9	TRBJ1-1	ASSLGQTNTEAF
TRBV5-4	TRBJ1-4	ASSQEIGGTNEKLF
TRBV2	TRBJ1-1	ASSEAGGKVF
TRBV4-1	TRBJ2-1	ASSQDRGGGPRMGF
TRBV19	TRBJ2-1	ATQKGSGSYNEQF
TRBV2	TRBJ1-1	ASKGQSVVTEAF
TRBV5-6	TRBJ1-2	ASSLFGFKYGYT
TRBV5-6	TRBJ2-3	ASTPAERGNTDTQY
TRBV4-2	TRBJ1-2	ASSRGQGGGAYGYT
TRBV7-2	TRBJ1-6	ASSLAAGGNSPLH
TRBV13	TRBJ2-7	ASSLGGLAGYEQY
TRBV15	TRBJ1-2	ATSRDLGGGGGYT
TRBV6-1	TRBJ1-2	ASSARGLGGYT
TRBV4-1	TRBJ2-7	ASSRQGDEQY
TRBV27	TRBJ2-7	ASSFSGAGILIDEQY
TRBV7-9	TRBJ1-2	ASSSGDRANHRGYT
TRBV15	TRBJ1-5	ATSRDLGGGQPQH